A selection of T cell receptor beta chains follows, all from one sample in a study of CD8+ T cells in alopecia areata. Only in-frame clones appear in the TCRdb table, and some are missing; sequencing was by immunoSEQ multiplex PCR. This sample has 200,000 to 250,000 clones, with more than 30% found just once. The specimen was CD4+ T cells sorted from blood, collected between weeks 30 and 35, from a patient treated with tofacitinib. Receptor source: a human donor with alopecia areata. The CDR3 runs from the conserved cysteine through the conserved F or W. A D gene is named only where the DNA matches it firmly. Where a row states a size, it is once, few, many or the class of an expanded clone; other rows omit it.

TRBJ2-1 | few | TRBV5-6 | TRBD1 | TGTGCCAGCAGCTTTTCCGCGGACAGGTCGGGAAATGAGCAGTTCTTC | CASSFSADRSGNEQFF
TRBJ1-1 | NA | TRBV5-4 | NA | TGTGCCAGCAGCTTGGGCCTCATGAACACTGAAGCTTTCTTT | CASSLGLMNTEAFF
TRBJ2-7 | NA | TRBV6-6 | NA | TGTGCCAGCAGCCTGTCAGTGCGCGAGCAGTACTTC | CASSLSVREQYF
TRBJ2-1 | NA | TRBV7-9 | TRBD1 | TGTGCCAGCAGCTTAGCTACTACAGGGGGATCATACAATGAGCAGTTCTTC | CASSLATTGGSYNEQFF
TRBJ2-2 | many | TRBV19 | NA | TGTGCCAGTAGTACCCAAATGGGGGAGCTGTTTTTT | CASSTQMGELFF
TRBJ2-7 | NA | TRBV5-1 | NA | TGCGCCAGCAGCTGGGACTCACTTTTCTACGAGCAGTACTTC | CASSWDSLFYEQYF
TRBJ2-5 | NA | TRBV6-5 | NA | TGTGCCAGCAGTTACGGACTGCAAGAGACCCAGTACTTC | CASSYGLQETQYF
TRBJ2-3 | once | TRBV15 | TRBD1 | TGTGCCACCAGCAGAGGGGACAGGGGGGCAGATACGCAGTATTTT | CATSRGDRGADTQYF
TRBJ2-7 | NA | TRBV30 | NA | TGTGCCTGGAGTTCGGGGCCAGCCTACGAGCAGTACTTC | CAWSSGPAYEQYF
TRBJ2-1 | few | TRBV9 | TRBD2 | TGTGCCAGCAGCGTCGGGGTAGCGGGAGTACATGAGCAGTTCTTC | CASSVGVAGVHEQFF
TRBJ1-2 | NA | TRBV6-5 | NA | TGTGCCAGCAGTTACTCGTCAGTTAATTATGCTGGCTACACCTTC | CASSYSSVNYAGYTF
TRBJ1-5 | NA | TRBV9 | NA | TGTGCCAGCAGCGCCTCGACAAATCAGCCCCAGCATTTT | CASSASTNQPQHF
TRBJ1-2 | NA | TRBV25-1 | NA | TGTGCCAGCTCCGACCGGTATGGCTACACCTTC | CASSDRYGYTF
TRBJ2-3 | few | TRBV11-2 | NA | TGTGCCAGCAGCTCCTTTGGGGGTGGCACAGATACGCAGTATTTT | CASSSFGGGTDTQYF
TRBJ2-1 | few | TRBV19 | TRBD2 | TGTGCCAGCAACGGGAGGGCCTCCTACAATGAGCAGTTCTTC | CASNGRASYNEQFF
TRBJ1-3 | few | TRBV28 | NA | TGTGCCAGCAGCTTGGGCGTCTCCTCTGGAAACACCATATATTTT | CASSLGVSSGNTIYF
TRBJ2-6 | few | TRBV9 | NA | TGTGCCAGCAGTCATCCGGCAGGACTCTCTGGGGCCAACGTCCTGACTTTC | CASSHPAGLSGANVLTF
TRBJ2-1 | NA | TRBV5-1 | NA | TGCGCCAGCAGCTTTTCGTGGGGAAACAATGAGCAGTTCTTC | CASSFSWGNNEQFF
TRBJ2-7 | NA | TRBV30 | NA | TGTGCCTGGAGTGTACTGGACGGTGACTCCTACGAGCAGTACTTC | CAWSVLDGDSYEQYF